The 11 T cell receptor beta chains reported below all come from one sample, sequenced in a study of blood T cell repertoires in COVID-19. Repertoires were generated with immunoSEQ multiplex PCR, while TCRdb's copy carries only in-frame clones and drops some. Seen here are some 520,000 clones, 89% observed once, and the top ten hold 0.75% to 0.9%. Source material: peripheral blood. The origin of the receptors is a man aged 18 to 35 with COVID-19, enrolled during active disease.

The V and J genes are TRBV19 and TRBJ1-5; D unresolved. Trimming left V 7 bases short and J 12 bases short, with 19 bases between. Germline V gene lookup returns CDR1 LNHDA and CDR2 SQIVND (reference sequence). The CDR3 is 13 residues long. The CDR3 nucleotides read TGTGCCAGTACCGAGGTCGCGGGTTCCAACCAGCATTTT. It specifies CASTEVAGSNQHF. Together with reference TRBV19 and TRBJ1-5, the CDR3 gives the full variable domain: DGGITQSPKYLFRKEGQNVTLSCEQNLNHDAMYWYRQDPGQGLRLIYYSQIVNDFQKGDIAEGYSVSREKKESFPLTVTSAQKNPTAFYLCASTEVAGSNQHFGDGTRLSIL.

V gene TRBV6-5 combines with J gene TRBJ2-1; TRBD2 matches 13 bases. Germline-derived CDR1 and CDR2 are MNHEY and SVGAGI. V was clipped by 2 bases and J by 7 bases; unmatched bases: 5. This CDR3 spans 16 amino acids. Written as DNA, the CDR3 is TGTGCCAGCAGTTACACGACTAGCGGGGGGTCGAATGAGCAGTTCTTC. Its translation: CASSYTTSGGSNEQFF.

The chain is built from TRBV25-1 and TRBJ2-3; 12 bases are shared with TRBD2. Germline lookup yields CDR1 MGHDK and CDR2 SYGVNS. With 3 bases clipped from V and 0 bases from J, the junction kept 7 bases outside the gene matches. This CDR3 comprises 18 residues. CDR3 in amino acids: CASSEPSGLAGSTDTQYF. CDR3 DNA: TGTGCCAGCAGTGAGCCCTCCGGACTAGCGGGAAGCACAGATACGCAGTATTTT.

The chain couples TRBV2 to TRBJ2-3, with D maybe TRBD2 (5 bases). The CDR3 spans 15 residues. The V gene lost 0 bases and the J gene lost 0 bases, with 7 bases spanning the gap. Germline CDR1 is SNHLY and CDR2 is FYNNEI. Here the CDR3 reads CASSEASVSTDTQYF. In DNA, the CDR3 is TGTGCCAGCAGTGAAGCTAGCGTGAGCACAGATACGCAGTATTTT.

V usage is TRBV3-1 (or the pseudogene TRBV3-2) and J usage is TRBJ1-1; 7 nucleotides match TRBD1. Germline CDR1 LGHDT, CDR2 YNNKEL (reference sequence). CDR3 length: 14 amino acids. The trim removed 2 bases at V and 6 bases at J, leaving 6 bases unmatched. In DNA, the CDR3 is TGTGCCAGCAGCCAACCACAGGGGCAGGCTGAAGCTTTCTTT. Translation: CASSQPQGQAEAFF.

The chain has TRBV10-2 and TRBJ2-3; 7 bases line up with TRBD2. The CDR3 has 16 residues. Germline trimming cut 3 bases from V and 6 bases from J; bases unmatched to any gene: 12. Looked up from germline, CDR1 is WSHSY and CDR2 is SAAADI. The DNA of the CDR3 is TGCGCCAGCAGTGACCCGAACCCGGGAGGATGGGATACGCAGTATTTT. It codes for CASSDPNPGGWDTQYF.

Of note for this clone: Germline and junction disagree at one end, which may indicate a read error. This rearrangement joins TRBV7-7 to TRBJ2-3; 8 bases line up with TRBD2. CDR1 is SSHAT and CDR2 is FNYEAQ in the germline V gene (reference sequence). The length of the CDR3 is 15 residues. The DNA for the CDR3 is TGTGCTAGCAGCAGAGAAGCGGGAGTTCAAGATACGCAGTATTTT. It encodes CASSREAGVQDTQYF.

The chain couples TRBV7-9 to TRBJ2-2; a weak D match, TRBD1 (6 bases). CDR1 SEHNR and CDR2 FQNEAQ come from the germline V gene (reference sequence). Trimming pared 1 base from V and 3 bases from J, leaving 9 bases between. This CDR3 contains 15 residues. The CDR3 loop is CASSLGQGYTGELFF. CDR3 in DNA: TGTGCCAGCAGCTTAGGTCAGGGGTACACCGGGGAGCTGTTTTTT. Looking up the rest from reference TRBV7-9 and TRBJ2-2 gives the full variable domain: DTGVSQNPRHKITKRGQNVTFRCDPISEHNRLYWYRQTLGQGPEFLTYFQNEAQLEKSRLLSDRFSAERPKGSFSTLEIQRTEQGDSAMYLCASSLGQGYTGELFFGEGSRLTVL.

This chain joins TRBV13 and TRBJ1-6; unclear D gene. The CDR3 has 15 amino acids. V was clipped by 2 bases and J by 7 bases, with 12 bases between them. CDR1 is PRHDT and CDR2 is FYEKMQ in the germline V gene (reference sequence). The CDR3, as DNA: TGTGCCAGCAGCTTACTAAGAGGAGCCAATTCACCCCTCCACTTT. It codes for CASSLLRGANSPLHF.

The rearrangement links TRBV14 to TRBJ2-5; TRBD2 matches 16 bases. After removal of 9 bases from V and 7 bases from J, the junction contained 8 bases not matched to a gene. The CDR3 length is 15 residues. Looked up from germline, CDR1 is SGHDN and CDR2 is FVKESK. CDR3: CASSGTSGRAGTQYF. The CDR3 DNA follows: TGTGCCAGTTCCGGGACTAGCGGGAGGGCCGGGACCCAGTACTTC.

V usage is TRBV5-1 and J usage is TRBJ2-2, with D maybe TRBD1 (5 bases). The CDR3 has 15 residues. The germline CDR1 and CDR2 sequences are SGHRS and YFSETQ. The V and J ends lost 2 bases and 2 bases respectively, with 10 bases between them. The CDR3 sequence is CASSLGDSNTGELFF. Written as DNA, the CDR3 is TGCGCCAGCAGCTTAGGAGACAGCAACACCGGGGAGCTGTTTTTT.